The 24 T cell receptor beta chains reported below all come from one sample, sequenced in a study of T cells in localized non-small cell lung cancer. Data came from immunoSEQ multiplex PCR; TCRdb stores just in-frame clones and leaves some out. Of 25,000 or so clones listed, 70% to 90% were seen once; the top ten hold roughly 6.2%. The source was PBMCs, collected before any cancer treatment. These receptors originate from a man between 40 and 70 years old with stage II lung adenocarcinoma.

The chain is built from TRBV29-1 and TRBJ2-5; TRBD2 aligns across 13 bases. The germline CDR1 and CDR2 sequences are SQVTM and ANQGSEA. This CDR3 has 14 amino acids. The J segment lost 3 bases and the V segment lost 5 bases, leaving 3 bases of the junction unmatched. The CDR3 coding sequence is TGCAGCGTTACCGGGACTAGCGGGAAAGAGACCCAGTACTTC. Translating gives CSVTGTSGKETQYF. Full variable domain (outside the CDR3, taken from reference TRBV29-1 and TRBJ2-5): SAVISQKPSRDICQRGTSLTIQCQVDSQVTMMFWYRQQPGQSLTLIATANQGSEATYESGFVIDKFPISRPNLTFSTLTVSNMSPEDSSIYLCSVTGTSGKETQYFGPGTRLLVL.

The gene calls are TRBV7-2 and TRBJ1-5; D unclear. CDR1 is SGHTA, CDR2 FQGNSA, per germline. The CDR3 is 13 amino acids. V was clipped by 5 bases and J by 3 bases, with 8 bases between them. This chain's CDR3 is CASSVTANQPQHF. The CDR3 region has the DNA TGTGCCAGCAGCGTAACAGCCAATCAGCCCCAGCATTTT.

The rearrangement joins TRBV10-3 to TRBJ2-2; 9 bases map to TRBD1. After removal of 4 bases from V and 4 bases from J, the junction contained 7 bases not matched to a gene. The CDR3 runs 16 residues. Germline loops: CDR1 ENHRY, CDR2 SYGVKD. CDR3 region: CAISGRGQGATGELFF. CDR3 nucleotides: TGTGCCATCAGTGGGAGGGGACAGGGAGCCACCGGGGAGCTGTTTTTT.

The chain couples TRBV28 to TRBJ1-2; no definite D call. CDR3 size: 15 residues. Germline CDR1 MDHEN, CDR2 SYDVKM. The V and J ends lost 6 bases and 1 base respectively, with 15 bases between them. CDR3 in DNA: TGTGCCAGCAGCCTCCCTTCGATGGATAACTATGGCTACACCTTC. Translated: CASSLPSMDNYGYTF.

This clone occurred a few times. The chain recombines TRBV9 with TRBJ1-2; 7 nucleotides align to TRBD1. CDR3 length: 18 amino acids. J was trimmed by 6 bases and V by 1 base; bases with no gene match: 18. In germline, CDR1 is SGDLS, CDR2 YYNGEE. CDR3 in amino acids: CASSVNNGVDRALDGYTF. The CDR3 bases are TGTGCCAGCAGCGTAAACAACGGAGTAGACAGGGCCTTGGATGGCTACACCTTC.

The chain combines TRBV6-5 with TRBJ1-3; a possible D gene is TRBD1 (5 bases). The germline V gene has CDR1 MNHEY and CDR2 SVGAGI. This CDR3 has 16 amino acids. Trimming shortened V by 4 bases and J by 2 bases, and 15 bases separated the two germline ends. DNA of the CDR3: TGTGCCAGCAGTTCCCCCGGCAGAGGGGCTGGAAACACCATATATTTT. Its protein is CASSSPGRGAGNTIYF.

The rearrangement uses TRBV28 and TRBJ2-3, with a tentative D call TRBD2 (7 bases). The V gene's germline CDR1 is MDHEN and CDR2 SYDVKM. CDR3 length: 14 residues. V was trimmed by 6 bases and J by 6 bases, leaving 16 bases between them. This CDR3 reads CASSPGGARDTQYF. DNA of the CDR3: TGTGCCAGCAGCCCTGGGGGGGCCCGTGATACGCAGTATTTT.

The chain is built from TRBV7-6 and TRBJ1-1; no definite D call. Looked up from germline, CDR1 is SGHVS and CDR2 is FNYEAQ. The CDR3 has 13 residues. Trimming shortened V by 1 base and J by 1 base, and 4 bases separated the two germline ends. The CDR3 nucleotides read TGTGCCAGCAGCTTAGAGGCGAACACTGAAGCTTTCTTT. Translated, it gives CASSLEANTEAFF.

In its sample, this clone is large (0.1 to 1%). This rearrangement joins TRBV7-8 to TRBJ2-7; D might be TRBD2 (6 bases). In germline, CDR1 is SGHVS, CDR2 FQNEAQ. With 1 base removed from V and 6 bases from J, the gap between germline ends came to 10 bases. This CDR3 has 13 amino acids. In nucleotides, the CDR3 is TGTGCCAGCAGCTTAGGGGAGGAGGGCGAGCAGTACTTC. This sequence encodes CASSLGEEGEQYF.

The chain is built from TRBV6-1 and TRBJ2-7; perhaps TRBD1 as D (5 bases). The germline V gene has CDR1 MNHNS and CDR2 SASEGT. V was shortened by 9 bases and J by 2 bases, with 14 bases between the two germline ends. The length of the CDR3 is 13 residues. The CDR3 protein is CASNQLGPYEQYF. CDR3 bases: TGTGCCAGTAATCAATTGGGGCCCTACGAGCAGTACTTC.

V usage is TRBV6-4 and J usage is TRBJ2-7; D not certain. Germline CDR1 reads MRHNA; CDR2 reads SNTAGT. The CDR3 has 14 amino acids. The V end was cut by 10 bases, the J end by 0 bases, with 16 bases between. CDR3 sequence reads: CATPPWESSYEQYF. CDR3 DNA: TGTGCCACCCCGCCCTGGGAAAGCTCCTACGAGCAGTACTTC.

CDR3 region: CAWSVSGRVQNTEAFF. Here the CDR3 DNA reads TGTGCCTGGAGTGTTAGTGGTCGGGTTCAGAACACTGAAGCTTTCTTT. The chain employs TRBV30 and TRBJ1-1; no definite D call. V gave up 0 bases and J gave up 1 base, with 15 bases separating them. CDR1 is GTSNPN and CDR2 is SVGIG in the germline V gene (reference sequence). CDR3 length: 16 residues.

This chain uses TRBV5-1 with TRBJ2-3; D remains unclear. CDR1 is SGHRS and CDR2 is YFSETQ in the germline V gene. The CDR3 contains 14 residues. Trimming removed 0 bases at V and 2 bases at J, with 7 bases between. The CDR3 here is CASSLGEFTDTQYF. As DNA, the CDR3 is TGCGCCAGCAGCTTGGGTGAATTCACAGATACGCAGTATTTT.

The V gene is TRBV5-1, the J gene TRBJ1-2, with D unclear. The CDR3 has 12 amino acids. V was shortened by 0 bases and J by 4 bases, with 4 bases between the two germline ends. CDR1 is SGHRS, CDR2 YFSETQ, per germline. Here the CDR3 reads CASSLEGYGYTF. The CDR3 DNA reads TGCGCCAGCAGCTTGGAAGGCTATGGCTACACCTTC.

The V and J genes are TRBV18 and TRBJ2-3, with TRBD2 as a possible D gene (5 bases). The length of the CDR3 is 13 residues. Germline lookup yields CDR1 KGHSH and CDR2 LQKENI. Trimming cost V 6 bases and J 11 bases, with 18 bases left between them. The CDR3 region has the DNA TGTGCCAGCTCGCCCGAAGGTGGACTGGGGCAGTATTTT. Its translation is CASSPEGGLGQYF.

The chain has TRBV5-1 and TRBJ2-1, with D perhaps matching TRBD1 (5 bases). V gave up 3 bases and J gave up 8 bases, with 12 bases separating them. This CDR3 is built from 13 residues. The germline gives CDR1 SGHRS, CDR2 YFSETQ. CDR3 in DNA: TGCGCCAGCAGCTGGACAACAGTGGATGAGCAGTTCTTC. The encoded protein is CASSWTTVDEQFF.

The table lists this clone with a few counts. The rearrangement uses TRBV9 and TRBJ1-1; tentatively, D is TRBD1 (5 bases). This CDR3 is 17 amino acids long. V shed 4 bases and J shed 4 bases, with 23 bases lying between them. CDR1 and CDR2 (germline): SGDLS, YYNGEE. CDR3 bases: TGTGCCAGCAGCCCTCCAGCAGGGTCCCCTGGGAGCACTGAAGCTTTCTTT. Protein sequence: CASSPPAGSPGSTEAFF.

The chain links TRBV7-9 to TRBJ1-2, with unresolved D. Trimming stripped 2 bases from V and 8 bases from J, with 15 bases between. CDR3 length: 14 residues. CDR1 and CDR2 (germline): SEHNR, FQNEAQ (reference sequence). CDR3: CASSLLAVGRGYTF. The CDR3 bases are TGTGCCAGCAGCTTACTGGCCGTTGGGCGCGGCTACACCTTC.

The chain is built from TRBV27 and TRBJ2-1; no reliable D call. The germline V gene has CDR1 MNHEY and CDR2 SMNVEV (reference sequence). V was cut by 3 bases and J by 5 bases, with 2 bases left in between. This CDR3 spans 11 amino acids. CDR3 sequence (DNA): TGTGCCAGCAGTTTTCACAATGAGCAGTTCTTC. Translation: CASSFHNEQFF.

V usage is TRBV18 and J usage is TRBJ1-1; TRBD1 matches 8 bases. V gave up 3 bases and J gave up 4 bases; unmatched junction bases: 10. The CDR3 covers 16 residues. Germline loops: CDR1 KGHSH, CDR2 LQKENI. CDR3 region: CASSPGQGWKSTEAFF. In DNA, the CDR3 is TGTGCCAGCTCACCCGGACAGGGATGGAAGAGCACTGAAGCTTTCTTT.

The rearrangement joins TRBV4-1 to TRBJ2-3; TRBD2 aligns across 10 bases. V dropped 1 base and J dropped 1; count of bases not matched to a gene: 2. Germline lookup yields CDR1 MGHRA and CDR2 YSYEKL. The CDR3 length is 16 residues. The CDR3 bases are TGCGCCAGCAGCCAAGCCGGGACTAGCGGCACAGATACGCAGTATTTT. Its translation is CASSQAGTSGTDTQYF.

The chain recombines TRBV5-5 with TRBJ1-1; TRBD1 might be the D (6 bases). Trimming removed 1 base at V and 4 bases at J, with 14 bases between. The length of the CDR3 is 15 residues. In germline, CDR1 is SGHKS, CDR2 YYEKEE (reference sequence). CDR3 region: CASSLYLQGSTEAFF. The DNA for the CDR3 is TGTGCCAGCAGCTTGTACCTACAGGGCAGCACTGAAGCTTTCTTT. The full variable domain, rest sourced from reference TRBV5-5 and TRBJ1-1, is DAGVTQSPTHLIKTRGQQVTLRCSPISGHKSVSWYQQVLGQGPQFIFQYYEKEERGRGNFPDRFSARQFPNYSSELNVNALLLGDSALYLCASSLYLQGSTEAFFGQGTRLTVV.

CDR3 protein: CASSVVGGSFYNEQFF. For the CDR3, the DNA is TGTGCCAGCAGCGTAGTGGGGGGCTCCTTTTACAATGAGCAGTTCTTC. This chain joins TRBV9 and TRBJ2-1; D possibly matches TRBD1 or TRBD2 (6 bases each). Germline V CDR1 and CDR2: SGDLS, YYNGEE. The CDR3 totals 16 residues. V was cut by 0 bases and J by 4 bases, with 14 bases left in between.

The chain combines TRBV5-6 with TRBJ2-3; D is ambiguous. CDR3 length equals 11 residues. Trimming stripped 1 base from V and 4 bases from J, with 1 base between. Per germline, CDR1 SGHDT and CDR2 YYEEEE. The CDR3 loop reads CASSLSDTQYF. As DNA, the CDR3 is TGTGCCAGCAGCTTGTCAGATACGCAGTATTTT.